The 15 T cell receptor beta chains below all came from one sample that was sequenced in a study of T cell responses to AZD1222 COVID-19 vaccine. The table came from immunoSEQ multiplex PCR; TCRdb's copy has only in-frame clones and leaves some out. The sample has 170,000 or so clones, approximately 95% seen once. Here the sequenced sample was peripheral blood, taken 28 days after the second dose of the MenACWY control vaccine. The receptors come from an adult who received the MenACWY meningococcal vaccine as a control.

The V call is TRBV27, the J call TRBJ1-5; D is undetermined. Looked up from germline, CDR1 is MNHEY and CDR2 is SMNVEV (reference sequence). V was cut by 8 bases and J by 4 bases, with 12 bases left in between. The CDR3 covers 13 residues. CDR3 in DNA: TGTGCCAGCGCCGGGTCGGGAAATCAGCCCCAGCATTTT. Translating it yields CASAGSGNQPQHF.

V gene TRBV30 combines with J gene TRBJ1-6; D is unresolved. CDR3 length: 14 amino acids. Trimming shortened V by 3 bases and J by 0 bases, and 6 bases separated the two germline ends. The germline gives CDR1 GTSNPN, CDR2 SVGIG (reference sequence). Written as DNA, the CDR3 is TGTGCCTGGAGATCCCCCTCCTATAATTCACCCCTCCACTTT. This translates into CAWRSPSYNSPLHF.

The chain uses TRBV21-1 and TRBJ2-1; TRBD2, the table's D call, was not compared with the DNA. TRBV21-1 is a listed pseudogene. The CDR3 runs to 17 residues. This CDR3 is CASSKALLTSGYNEQFF. The CDR3 coding sequence is TGTGCCAGCAGCAAAGCGCTTTTGACTAGCGGGTACAATGAGCAGTTCTTC.

This chain uses TRBV28 with TRBJ1-6; 8 nucleotides match TRBD1. This CDR3 has 18 residues. V lost 4 bases to trimming and J lost 8 bases; unmatched junction nucleotides: 16. CDR1 and CDR2 (germline): MDHEN, SYDVKM. Here the CDR3 DNA reads TGTGCCAGCAGTTCTTCAATCGGACAGGGAAATTTCTATTCACCCCTCCACTTT. Protein product: CASSSSIGQGNFYSPLHF. Complete variable domain (other parts from reference TRBV28 and TRBJ1-6): DVKVTQSSRYLVKRTGEKVFLECVQDMDHENMFWYRQDPGLGLRLIYFSYDVKMKEKGDIPEGYSVSREKKERFSLILESASTNQTSMYLCASSSSIGQGNFYSPLHFGNGTRLTVT.

The chain uses TRBV20-1 and TRBJ1-2; D not resolved. CDR1 DFQATT and CDR2 SNEGSKA come from the germline V gene (reference sequence). Trimming removed 0 bases from V and 7 bases from J, with 6 bases in between. CDR3 length equals 11 residues. The CDR3 DNA reads TGCAGTGCTAGAGAGGGGATTGGCTACACCTTC. This translates into CSAREGIGYTF.

The rearrangement joins TRBV6-1 to TRBJ1-3; D not certain. CDR1 and CDR2 (germline): MNHNS, SASEGT. V was clipped by 2 bases and J by 0 bases, with 14 bases between them. The CDR3 length is 17 residues. The CDR3 here is CASSERRVRGSGNTIYF. The CDR3 DNA is TGTGCCAGCAGTGAAAGGAGGGTCCGGGGCTCTGGAAACACCATATATTTT.

The chain employs TRBV7-2 and TRBJ1-5; no firm D call. Trimming stripped 1 base from V and 3 bases from J, with 10 bases between. The CDR3 consists of 15 residues. In germline, CDR1 is SGHTA, CDR2 FQGNSA. The CDR3 DNA is TGTGCCAGCAGCTTAGGGGTCGGCGTCAATCAGCCCCAGCATTTT. Protein sequence: CASSLGVGVNQPQHF.

The V call is TRBV5-1, the J call TRBJ2-3, with D possibly TRBD2 on 5 matching bases. The CDR3 has 16 residues. Trimming removed 0 bases from V and 0 bases from J, with 11 bases in between. The germline CDR1 and CDR2 sequences are SGHRS and YFSETQ. For the CDR3, the DNA is TGCGCCAGCAGCTTGGATTTCGGACTTAGCACAGATACGCAGTATTTT. Protein: CASSLDFGLSTDTQYF.

The chain recombines TRBV12-3 or TRBV12-4 with TRBJ2-7, with TRBD1 identical over 8 bases. After removal of 4 bases from V and 5 bases from J, the junction contained 4 bases not matched to a gene. The CDR3 is 13 amino acids. CDR3: CASSSRGRHEQYF. The CDR3, as DNA: TGTGCCAGCAGTTCCAGGGGGCGCCACGAGCAGTACTTC.

CDR3 DNA sequence: TGTGCCAGCAGCTTAGTGGCAGTCGGAAACACCATATATTTT. This codes for CASSLVAVGNTIYF. The chain employs TRBV7-9 and TRBJ1-3; D ambiguous. The CDR3 loop spans 14 amino acids. Germline lookup yields CDR1 SEHNR and CDR2 FQNEAQ (reference sequence). V lost 1 base and J lost 4, with 8 bases in between. Using reference TRBV7-9 and TRBJ1-3 for the parts outside the CDR3, the full variable domain is DTGVSQNPRHKITKRGQNVTFRCDPISEHNRLYWYRQTLGQGPEFLTYFQNEAQLEKSRLLSDRFSAERPKGSFSTLEIQRTEQGDSAMYLCASSLVAVGNTIYFGEGSWLTVV.

The chain combines TRBV7-2 with TRBJ2-1; TRBD1 or TRBD2 may be the D gene (5 bases each). This CDR3 spans 12 amino acids. V dropped 4 bases and J dropped 14 bases, with 15 bases sitting between them. Germline assignment: CDR1 SGHTA and CDR2 FQGNSA. The CDR3 nucleotides read TGTGCCAGCAGCTCGTGGGGCCGAGGGGAGTTCTTC. Encoded protein: CASSSWGRGEFF.

The CDR3 DNA reads TGTGCCAGCAGCCAAGCGATTCTAGCGGGGGGGCCGGACGAGCAGTACTTC. It encodes CASSQAILAGGPDEQYF. V usage is TRBV3-1 (or the pseudogene TRBV3-2) and J usage is TRBJ2-7, with TRBD2 matching 12 bases. Germline-derived CDR1 and CDR2 are LGHDT and YNNKEL (reference sequence). V was clipped by 1 base and J by 5 bases; unmatched bases: 9. The CDR3 is 17 residues long.

This clone was recorded only once. The chain recombines TRBV28 with TRBJ1-3; D unresolved. The CDR3 runs to 16 residues. V was trimmed by 6 bases and J by 0 bases, leaving 15 bases between them. CDR1 MDHEN and CDR2 SYDVKM come from the germline V gene. The CDR3 DNA reads TGTGCCAGCAGGACCGGGAGCTGGGCCTCTGGAAACACCATATATTTT. Translation: CASRTGSWASGNTIYF.

The rearrangement joins TRBV3-1 (or the pseudogene TRBV3-2) to TRBJ1-1, with D perhaps matching TRBD1 (5 bases). This CDR3 region has 13 residues. Per the germline V gene, CDR1 is LGHDT and CDR2 is YNNKEL (reference sequence). Trimming cost V 0 bases and J 8 bases, with 10 bases left between them. Written as DNA, the CDR3 is TGTGCCAGCAGCCAAGATCTTCGGACAGAAGCTTTCTTT. This translates into CASSQDLRTEAFF.

The chain employs TRBV13 and TRBJ1-2, with 7 bases fitting TRBD1. This CDR3 region has 14 residues. CDR1 and CDR2 (germline): PRHDT, FYEKMQ (reference sequence). Trimming at V came to 0 bases and at J to 4 bases, leaving 2 bases not matched to a gene. CDR3: CASSLGDRVYGYTF. As DNA, the CDR3 is TGTGCCAGCAGCTTAGGCGACAGGGTCTATGGCTACACCTTC.